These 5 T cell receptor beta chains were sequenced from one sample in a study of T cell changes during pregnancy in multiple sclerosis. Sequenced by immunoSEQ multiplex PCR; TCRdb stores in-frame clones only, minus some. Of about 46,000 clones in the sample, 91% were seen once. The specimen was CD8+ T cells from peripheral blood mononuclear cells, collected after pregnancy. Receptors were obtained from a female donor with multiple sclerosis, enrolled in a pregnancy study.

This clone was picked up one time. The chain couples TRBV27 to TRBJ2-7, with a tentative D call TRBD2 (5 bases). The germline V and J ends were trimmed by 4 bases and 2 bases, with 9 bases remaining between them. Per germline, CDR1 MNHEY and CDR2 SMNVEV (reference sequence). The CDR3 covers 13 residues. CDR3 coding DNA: TGTGCCAGCAGTTCCGGACTTGCCTACGAGCAGTACTTC. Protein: CASSSGLAYEQYF.

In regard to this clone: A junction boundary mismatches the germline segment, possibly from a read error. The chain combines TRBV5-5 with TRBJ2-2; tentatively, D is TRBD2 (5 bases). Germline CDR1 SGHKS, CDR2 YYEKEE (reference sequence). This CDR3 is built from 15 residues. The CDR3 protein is CASSLYRDSTGELFF. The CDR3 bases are TGCGCCAGCAGCCTCTATCGGGATAGCACCGGGGAGCTGTTTTTT.

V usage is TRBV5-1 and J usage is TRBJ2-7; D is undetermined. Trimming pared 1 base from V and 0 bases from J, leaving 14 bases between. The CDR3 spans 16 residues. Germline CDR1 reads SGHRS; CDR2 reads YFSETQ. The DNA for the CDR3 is TGCGCCAGCAGCTTGTTTGAGAAAACGAGCTCCTACGAGCAGTACTTC. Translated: CASSLFEKTSSYEQYF.

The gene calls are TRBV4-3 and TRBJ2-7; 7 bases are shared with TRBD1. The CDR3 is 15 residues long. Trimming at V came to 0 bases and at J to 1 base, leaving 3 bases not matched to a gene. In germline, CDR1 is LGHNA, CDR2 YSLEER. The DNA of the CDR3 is TGCGCCAGCAGCCAAGAGGCAGGGGGTTCCTACGAGCAGTACTTC. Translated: CASSQEAGGSYEQYF.

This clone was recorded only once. CDR3 sequence (DNA): TGTGCCATCAGTCTTTCTTTGACAGGGGGCAGTGGGCTTGAAGCTTTCTTT. This gives the protein CAISLSLTGGSGLEAFF. The chain employs TRBV10-3 and TRBJ1-1, with TRBD1 identical over 10 bases. This CDR3 region has 17 residues. Germline assignment: CDR1 ENHRY and CDR2 SYGVKD. With V trimmed by 5 bases and J by 7 bases, 16 bases remained unmatched.